This is a list of T cell receptor beta chains from one sample in a study of T cells and Merkel cell carcinoma outcomes. Assay: immunoSEQ multiplex PCR; the TCRdb copy retains only in-frame clones and omits some. The repertoire has approximately 20,000 clones, over 70% of them found once; the top ten carry 3% to 3.5%. The specimen sequenced was tumor tissue from Merkel cell carcinoma. The receptors stem from a human donor with Merkel cell carcinoma. Each CDR3 is given without its conserved first and last residue. Expanded clones are given a class, and other clones once, few, many or no size at all.

v_gene	j_gene	abundance	CDR3aa
TRBV25-1	TRBJ2-5	.	ASSADFQETQY
TRBV2	TRBJ2-5	.	ARDRETQY
TRBV11-2	TRBJ1-1	.	ASSLESQGQAF
TRBV5-1	TRBJ2-3	.	AGAKEPDTDTQY
TRBV10-3	TRBJ2-6	.	AISESKFVSGANVLT
TRBV6-6	TRBJ2-5	.	ASSIWDGETQY
TRBV6-4	TRBJ1-1	few	ASSPGGAGTEAF
TRBV6-6	TRBJ2-3	few	ASSYSRQGSSDTQY
TRBV18	TRBJ2-5	few	ASSPIDRAGETQY
TRBV6-1	TRBJ2-7	.	ASRGGERFYEQY
TRBV5-1	TRBJ2-1	once	ASTHRGEQF
TRBV5-4	TRBJ2-2	.	ASSSVDGLSGELF
TRBV9	TRBJ2-3	.	ASSVAAGVATDTQY
TRBV7-2	TRBJ2-7	few	ASSLQRGSYEQY
TRBV2	TRBJ2-2	.	ASTKDRSTNTGELF
TRBV7-8	TRBJ2-7	.	ASAVTTLREQY
TRBV4-1	TRBJ1-1	.	ASSHLWDRGYTEAF
TRBV19	TRBJ2-7	.	ASSMGSVYEQY
TRBV5-1	TRBJ2-1	.	ASTGTSPNEQF
TRBV11-3	TRBJ2-3	.	ASSLESTDTQY
TRBV6-6	TRBJ2-7	once	ATRTPSYEQY
TRBV5-1	TRBJ1-4	once	ASSLGVLGQATEKLF
TRBV18	TRBJ2-7	.	ASSPTGGIEQY
TRBV18	TRBJ1-4	.	ASSPSGFPEKLF
TRBV9	TRBJ2-3	.	ASSPWANTDTQY
TRBV23-1	TRBJ1-4	.	ARWGTDNEKLF
TRBV10-3	TRBJ2-2	.	AIRSMGLATALPTGELF
TRBV6-1	TRBJ2-7	.	ASSEGPSLGLYEQY
TRBV19	TRBJ1-1	.	ASSIPDTEAF
TRBV13	TRBJ2-1	.	ASSYSEEQF
TRBV6-5	TRBJ1-1	once	ASTQEAASEAF